This T cell receptor (beta chain) was identified during a study of Ad26.COV2.S vaccination and SARS-CoV-2 variants. The study's findings and limits: Analyses that measured TCR breadth and depth may have underestimated total T cell responses.

Trimming took off 5 bases at V and 4 bases at J, with 9 bases between the two ends. The CDR3 spans 13 residues. Per germline, CDR1 LNHDA and CDR2 SQIVND (reference sequence). TCRdb's table, derived via immunoSEQ multiplex PCR, lists solely in-frame clones and lacks some. The table has hundreds of thousands of clones, 89% seen once; the top ten hold about 2.5%. Treatment denoted: roughly 18 received Ad26.COV2.S at low or high dose, single or two shots; about 5 received placebo; per-sample allocation not given. Specimen acquisition occurred on day 63 following the initial vaccine or placebo injection. This clone was observed once. Its antigen is undetermined.

Sample: peripheral blood, taken in a trial of Ad26.COV2.S vaccine versus placebo. The chain employs TRBV19 and TRBJ1-5; D not resolved. The TCR sequence derives from a person aged 18-65 years who received the Ad26.COV2.S COVID-19 vaccine or a placebo. In DNA, the CDR3 is TGTGCCAGTAGTGTTGTGGTTAATCAGCCCCAGCATTTT. Translated, it gives CASSVVVNQPQHF.